Sequencing of this T cell receptor (beta chain) was carried out in a study of T cell repertoires in cytomegalovirus infection. The CDR3 runs to 13 residues. Trimming took 5 bases from V and 9 from J, leaving 14 bases between them. The germline V gene encodes CDR1 SGHTA and CDR2 FQGNSA. One entry per CDR3 protein, called by TCRdb with MiXCR from the reads. The table lists around 320,000 distinct CDR3 sequences, over 7.5% of them singletons. The TCR originated in a human donor in good health (CMV status not recorded). Some clones in this sample may be carry-over from other donors' samples. The chain links TRBV7-2 to TRBJ2-1, with TRBD2 as a possible D gene (6 bases). The sequenced sample consisted of PBMCs. CDR3 DNA: TGTGCCAGCAGCCCTGGGGGGAGAAGTGAGCAGTTCTTC. As protein: CASSPGGRSEQFF. The full variable domain, with the rest looked up from reference TRBV7-2 and TRBJ2-1, is GAGVSQSPSNKVTEKGKDVELRCDPISGHTALYWYRQSLGQGLEFLIYFQGNSAPDKSGLPSDRFSAERTGGSVSTLTIQRTQQEDSAVYLCASSPGGRSEQFFGPGTRLTVL.